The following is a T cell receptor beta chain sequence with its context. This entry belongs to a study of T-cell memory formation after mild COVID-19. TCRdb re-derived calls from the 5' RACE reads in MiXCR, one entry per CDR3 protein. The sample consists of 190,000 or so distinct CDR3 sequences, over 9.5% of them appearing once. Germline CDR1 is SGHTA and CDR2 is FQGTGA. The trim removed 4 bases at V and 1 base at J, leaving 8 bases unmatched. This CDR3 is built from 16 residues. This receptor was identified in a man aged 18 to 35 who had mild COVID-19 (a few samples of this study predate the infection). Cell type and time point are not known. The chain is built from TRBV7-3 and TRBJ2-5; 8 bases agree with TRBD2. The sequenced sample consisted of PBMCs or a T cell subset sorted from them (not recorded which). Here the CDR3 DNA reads TGTGCCAGCAGCTCCAGTGGACTAGCTCTCCAAGAGACCCAGTACTTC. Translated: CASSSSGLALQETQYF.